The next 17 T cell receptor beta chains were all read from a single sample in a study of T cell changes during pregnancy in multiple sclerosis. This table comes from immunoSEQ multiplex PCR, and its TCRdb copy is limited to in-frame clones, with some not included. The table records tens of thousands of clones, 75% to 95% of them present only once. The source was peripheral blood, collected in the second trimester of pregnancy. The source is a female donor with multiple sclerosis, enrolled in a pregnancy study.

The J gene is TRBJ1-2, the V gene TRBV9; D gene ambiguous. V was cut by 0 bases and J by 2 bases, with 8 bases left in between. Germline CDR1 reads SGDLS; CDR2 reads YYNGEE. The CDR3 extends over 14 amino acids. The CDR3 here is CASSVVSENYGYTF. CDR3 DNA sequence: TGTGCCAGCAGCGTAGTCTCCGAGAACTATGGCTACACCTTC.

The V and J genes are TRBV5-4 and TRBJ1-6, with D tentatively TRBD1 (5 bases). V was pared by 0 bases and J by 7 bases, with 11 bases between. Germline V gene lookup returns CDR1 SGHNT and CDR2 YYREEE (reference sequence). This CDR3 has 15 residues. The CDR3 DNA reads as TGTGCCAGCAGCTTGGCGGCAGGGTCGAATTCACCCCTCCACTTT. This translates into CASSLAAGSNSPLHF. The whole variable domain, filled in from reference TRBV5-4 and TRBJ1-6, reads ETGVTQSPTHLIKTRGQQVTLRCSSQSGHNTVSWYQQALGQGPQFIFQYYREEENGRGNFPPRFSGLQFPNYSSELNVNALELDDSALYLCASSLAAGSNSPLHFGNGTRLTVT.

The rearrangement uses TRBV27 and TRBJ2-7, with 7 bases fitting TRBD1. The CDR3 consists of 15 residues. With 4 bases clipped from V and 2 bases from J, the junction kept 8 bases outside the gene matches. Germline V gene sequence: CDR1 MNHEY, CDR2 SMNVEV (reference sequence). The CDR3 spells CASSSADRLAYEQYF. For the CDR3, the DNA is TGTGCCAGCAGTTCCGCGGACAGGCTAGCCTACGAGCAGTACTTC.

The CDR3 region is CASGRQGTGEKLFF. DNA for the CDR3: TGTGCCAGCGGCCGACAGGGGACGGGTGAAAAACTGTTTTTT. The V call is TRBV6-6, the J call TRBJ1-4; 8 bases line up with TRBD1. Germline values: CDR1 MNHNY, CDR2 SVGAGI (reference sequence). V lost 8 bases and J lost 7; bases outside the gene matches: 9. This CDR3 comprises 14 residues.

The V gene is TRBV6-5, the J gene TRBJ1-4, with 8 bases identical to TRBD1. Germline V gives CDR1 MNHEY, CDR2 SVGAGI. Trimming at V came to 5 bases and at J to 8 bases, leaving 10 bases not matched to a gene. The CDR3 has 15 residues. CDR3 sequence reads: CASSQPTGEGEKLFF. The CDR3 DNA sequence: TGTGCCAGCAGTCAACCGACAGGGGAAGGAGAAAAACTGTTTTTT.

The chain employs TRBV5-6 and TRBJ1-6, with D uncertain. With 0 bases removed from V and 14 bases from J, the gap between germline ends came to 9 bases. CDR1 is SGHDT and CDR2 is YYEEEE in the germline V gene. The CDR3 runs to 12 residues. The chain's CDR3 is CASSLGGEALHF. The CDR3, as DNA: TGTGCCAGCAGCTTGGGCGGGGAAGCCCTCCACTTT.

Sample share makes this clone medium-sized (0.01 to 0.1%). The CDR3 DNA reads as TGTGCCAGCAGCTTAGAGGGAGCAACCGGCTACACCTTC. Its translation is CASSLEGATGYTF. V and J are TRBV7-9 and TRBJ1-2; D call uncertain. The germline CDR1 and CDR2 sequences are SEHNR and FQNEAQ (reference sequence). V was trimmed by 1 base and J by 8 bases, leaving 11 bases between them. The CDR3 has 13 residues.

The chain joins TRBV6-1 to TRBJ1-1; the D is unclear. V was pared by 1 base and J by 7 bases, with 10 bases between. This CDR3 region has 13 residues. In germline, CDR1 is MNHNS, CDR2 SASEGT. The CDR3 bases are TGTGCCAGCAGTGAAGGAGTGGCGGGTGAAGCTTTCTTT. Translation: CASSEGVAGEAFF.

The chain has TRBV5-1 and TRBJ1-4; D call uncertain. The V end was cut by 4 bases, the J end by 4 bases, with 14 bases between. CDR3 size: 15 residues. Germline V gene lookup returns CDR1 SGHRS and CDR2 YFSETQ. CDR3 nucleotides: TGCGCCAGCAGCCCTCTCACGGGGAGTAATGAAAAACTGTTTTTT. Protein product: CASSPLTGSNEKLFF.

The genes are TRBV7-6 and TRBJ2-7; D is possibly TRBD2 (6 bases). The V gene's germline CDR1 is SGHVS and CDR2 FNYEAQ. V was clipped by 0 bases and J by 3 bases, with 6 bases between them. This CDR3 region has 13 residues. CDR3 residues: CASSLAEGYEQYF. The CDR3 DNA sequence: TGTGCCAGCAGCTTAGCGGAGGGCTACGAGCAGTACTTC.

This clone was seen a single time. The chain combines TRBV7-9 with TRBJ2-7; 7 bases align to TRBD1. With V trimmed by 2 bases and J by 6 bases, 4 bases remained unmatched. Germline V gene lookup returns CDR1 SEHNR and CDR2 FQNEAQ (reference sequence). This CDR3 comprises 13 residues. DNA of the CDR3: TGTGCCAGCAGCTTAAAAACAGGGGTCGAGCAGTACTTC. The encoded protein is CASSLKTGVEQYF. The complete variable domain, with remaining parts taken from reference TRBV7-9 and TRBJ2-7, reads DTGVSQNPRHKITKRGQNVTFRCDPISEHNRLYWYRQTLGQGPEFLTYFQNEAQLEKSRLLSDRFSAERPKGSFSTLEIQRTEQGDSAMYLCASSLKTGVEQYFGPGTRLTVT.

This chain uses TRBV6-5 with TRBJ1-5, with D uncertain. CDR1 is MNHEY, CDR2 SVGAGI, per germline. The CDR3 loop spans 14 amino acids. The V gene lost 0 bases and the J gene lost 5 bases, with 8 bases spanning the gap. The CDR3 loop is CASSYSHFHQPQHF. CDR3 nucleotides: TGTGCCAGCAGTTACTCCCACTTCCATCAGCCCCAGCATTTT.

The chain combines TRBV27 with TRBJ2-6, with D unclear. Trimming stripped 9 bases from V and 4 bases from J, with 10 bases between. The CDR3 extends over 13 amino acids. Germline CDR1 is MNHEY and CDR2 is SMNVEV (reference sequence). CDR3 protein: CASSENGANVLTF. The CDR3 coding sequence is TGTGCCAGTTCTGAGAACGGGGCCAACGTCCTGACTTTC.

The chain links TRBV7-2 to TRBJ2-3; 14 bases are shared with TRBD2. Germline V lookup: CDR1 SGHTA, CDR2 FQGNSA. The CDR3 length is 16 residues. The V gene end was trimmed by 5 bases and the J gene end by 6 bases; junction bases not matched to a gene: 7. The CDR3 loop is CASSLRTSGGWDTQYF. In DNA, the CDR3 is TGTGCCAGCAGCCTGAGGACTAGCGGGGGGTGGGATACGCAGTATTTT. The complete variable domain, with remaining parts taken from reference TRBV7-2 and TRBJ2-3, reads GAGVSQSPSNKVTEKGKDVELRCDPISGHTALYWYRQSLGQGLEFLIYFQGNSAPDKSGLPSDRFSAERTGGSVSTLTIQRTQQEDSAVYLCASSLRTSGGWDTQYFGPGTRLTVL.

The chain combines TRBV25-1 with TRBJ1-2; TRBD1 matches 10 bases. There are 15 residues in the CDR3. CDR1 is MGHDK and CDR2 is SYGVNS in the germline V gene. The ends lost 3 bases at V and 6 bases at J; junction bases unmatched: 7. The DNA for the CDR3 is TGTGCCAGCAGTGACCCGGGACAGGGGAATAATGGCTACACCTTC. Protein sequence: CASSDPGQGNNGYTF.

The chain combines TRBV12-5 with TRBJ2-1; maybe TRBD1 (5 bases). V was clipped by 6 bases and J by 10 bases, with 16 bases between them. The CDR3 covers 13 residues. In germline, CDR1 is LGHNT, CDR2 FRNRAP. In nucleotides, the CDR3 is TGTGCTAGTGGGCCAGACTGGGGCAACGAGCAGTTCTTC. Encoded protein: CASGPDWGNEQFF.

The chain couples TRBV7-2 to TRBJ1-5; D not resolved. The CDR3 totals 15 residues. Per the germline V gene, CDR1 is SGHTA and CDR2 is FQGNSA. Trimming removed 5 bases from V and 11 bases from J, with 22 bases in between. The CDR3 loop is CASSPLAVVPQAQHF. In nucleotides, the CDR3 is TGTGCCAGCAGCCCCTTAGCAGTAGTCCCACAAGCCCAGCATTTT.